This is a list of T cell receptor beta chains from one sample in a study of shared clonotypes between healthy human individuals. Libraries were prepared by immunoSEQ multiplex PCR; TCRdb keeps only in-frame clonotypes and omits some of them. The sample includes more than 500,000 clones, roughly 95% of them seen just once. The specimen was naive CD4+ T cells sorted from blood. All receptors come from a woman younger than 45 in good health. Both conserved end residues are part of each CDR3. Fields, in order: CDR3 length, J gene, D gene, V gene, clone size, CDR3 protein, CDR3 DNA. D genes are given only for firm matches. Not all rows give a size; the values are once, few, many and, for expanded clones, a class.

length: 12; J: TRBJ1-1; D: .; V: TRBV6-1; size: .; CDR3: CASSWTAPSAFF; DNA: TGTGCCAGCAGCTGGACCGCTCCTTCTGCTTTCTTT
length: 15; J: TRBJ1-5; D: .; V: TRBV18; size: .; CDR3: CASSPRGSGNQPQHF; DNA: TGTGCCAGCTCACCTCGGGGTAGCGGCAATCAGCCCCAGCATTTT
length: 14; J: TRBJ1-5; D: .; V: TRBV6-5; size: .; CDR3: CASSYKADIQPQHF; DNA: TGTGCCAGCAGTTATAAGGCTGACATTCAGCCCCAGCATTTT
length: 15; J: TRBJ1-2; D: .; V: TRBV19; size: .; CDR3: CASWIPGHSNYGYTF; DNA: TGTGCCAGTTGGATTCCTGGACACAGCAACTATGGCTACACCTTC
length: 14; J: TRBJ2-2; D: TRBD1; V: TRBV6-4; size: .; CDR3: CASSGQGAAGELFF; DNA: TGTGCCAGCAGCGGACAGGGGGCGGCCGGGGAGCTGTTTTTT
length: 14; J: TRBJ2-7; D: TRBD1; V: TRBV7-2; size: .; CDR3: CASSWGQGGYEQYF; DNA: TGTGCCAGCAGCTGGGGACAGGGGGGGTACGAGCAGTACTTC
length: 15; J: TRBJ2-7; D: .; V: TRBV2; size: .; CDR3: CASSEGENLVYEQYF; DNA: TGTGCCAGCAGTGAGGGGGAGAACTTGGTGTACGAGCAGTACTTC
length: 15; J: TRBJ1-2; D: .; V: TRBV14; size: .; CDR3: CASSRPGAANYGYTF; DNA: TGTGCCAGCAGCCGGCCCGGAGCCGCTAACTATGGCTACACCTTC
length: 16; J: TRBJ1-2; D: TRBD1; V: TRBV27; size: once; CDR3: CASSQGTGGTNYGYTF; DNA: TGTGCCAGCAGTCAAGGGACAGGGGGGACTAACTATGGCTACACCTTC
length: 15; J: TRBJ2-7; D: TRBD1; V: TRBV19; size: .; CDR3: CASSIDRGRVYEQYF; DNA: TGTGCCAGTAGTATAGACAGGGGGCGAGTATACGAGCAGTACTTC
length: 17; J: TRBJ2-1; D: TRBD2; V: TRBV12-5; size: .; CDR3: CASGLGTSPGLYNEQFF; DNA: TGTGCTAGTGGTTTGGGGACTAGTCCGGGGCTCTACAATGAGCAGTTCTTC
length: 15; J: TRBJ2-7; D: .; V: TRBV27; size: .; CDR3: CASTMDRGRTYEQYF; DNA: TGTGCCAGCACTATGGACAGAGGGAGGACCTACGAGCAGTACTTC
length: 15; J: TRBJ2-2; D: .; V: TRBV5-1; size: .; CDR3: CASSWEGQSTGELFF; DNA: TGCGCCAGCAGCTGGGAGGGACAGAGCACCGGGGAGCTGTTTTTT
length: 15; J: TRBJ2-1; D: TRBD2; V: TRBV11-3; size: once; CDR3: CASSLASGVGNEQFF; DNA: TGTGCCAGCAGCTTAGCTAGCGGAGTGGGGAATGAGCAGTTCTTC
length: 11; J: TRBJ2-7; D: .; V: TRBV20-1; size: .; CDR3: CKAADSYEQYF; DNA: TGCAAGGCGGCCGATTCCTACGAGCAGTACTTC
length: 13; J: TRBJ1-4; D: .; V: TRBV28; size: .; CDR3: CAPLGLTNEKLFF; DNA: TGTGCCCCTCTCGGGCTAACTAATGAAAAACTGTTTTTT
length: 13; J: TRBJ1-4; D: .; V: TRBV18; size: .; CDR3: CASSRAANEKLFF; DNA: TGTGCCAGCTCACGTGCGGCTAATGAAAAACTGTTTTTT
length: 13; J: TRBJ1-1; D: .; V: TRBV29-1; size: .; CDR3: CSVGGRMNTEAFF; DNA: TGCAGCGTTGGGGGGAGAATGAACACTGAAGCTTTCTTT
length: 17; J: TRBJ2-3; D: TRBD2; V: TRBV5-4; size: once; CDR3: CASSLEWTSGIMDTQYF; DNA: TGTGCCAGCAGCTTGGAGTGGACTAGCGGGATAATGGATACGCAGTATTTT
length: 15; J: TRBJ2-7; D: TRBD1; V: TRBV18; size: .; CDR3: CASSLRGHKSYEQYF; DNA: TGTGCCAGCTCACTGAGGGGGCACAAAAGCTACGAGCAGTACTTC
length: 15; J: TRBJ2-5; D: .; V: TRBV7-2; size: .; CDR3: CASSLAGTVQETQYF; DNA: TGTGCCAGCAGCTTAGCAGGGACGGTTCAAGAGACCCAGTACTTC
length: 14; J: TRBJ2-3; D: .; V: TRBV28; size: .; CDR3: CASSLGLAPDTQYF; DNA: TGTGCCAGCAGTTTGGGTCTAGCCCCAGATACGCAGTATTTT
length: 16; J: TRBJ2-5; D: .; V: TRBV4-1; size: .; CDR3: CASSQGAGVSLETQYF; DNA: TGCGCCAGCAGCCAAGGGGCAGGGGTCTCTCTAGAGACCCAGTACTTC
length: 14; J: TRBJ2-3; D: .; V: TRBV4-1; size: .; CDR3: CASRDTSSTDTQYF; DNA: TGCGCCAGCAGGGATACTAGCAGCACAGATACGCAGTATTTT
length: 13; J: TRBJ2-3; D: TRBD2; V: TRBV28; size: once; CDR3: CASSTPSSGSPCF; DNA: TGTGCCAGCAGTACCCCCTCTAGCGGGAGCCCGTGTTTT
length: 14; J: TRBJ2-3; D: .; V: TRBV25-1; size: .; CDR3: CASSMEGQEDTQYF; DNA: TGTGCCAGCAGTATGGAGGGCCAAGAAGATACGCAGTATTTT
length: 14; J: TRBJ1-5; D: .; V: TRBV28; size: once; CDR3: CASKAGNQYQPQHF; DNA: TGTGCCAGCAAGGCCGGGAACCAGTATCAGCCCCAGCATTTT
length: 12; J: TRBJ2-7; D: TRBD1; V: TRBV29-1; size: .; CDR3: CSAGTVSYEQYF; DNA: TGCAGCGCCGGGACAGTGAGCTACGAGCAGTACTTC
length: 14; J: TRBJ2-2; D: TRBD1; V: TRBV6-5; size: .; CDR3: CASSWDSHTGELFF; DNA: TGTGCCAGCAGTTGGGACAGCCACACCGGGGAGCTGTTTTTT
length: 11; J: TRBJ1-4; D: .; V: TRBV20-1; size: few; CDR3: CSGIQGEKLFF; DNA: TGCAGTGGTATCCAAGGTGAAAAACTGTTTTTT
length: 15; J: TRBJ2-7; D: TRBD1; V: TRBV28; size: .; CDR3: CASRPSGQGGYEQYF; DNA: TGTGCCAGCAGACCCTCCGGACAGGGTGGATACGAGCAGTACTTC
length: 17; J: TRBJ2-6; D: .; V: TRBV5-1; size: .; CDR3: CASSPPGQSSGANVLTF; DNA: TGCGCCAGCAGCCCACCGGGACAAAGCTCTGGGGCCAACGTCCTGACTTTC
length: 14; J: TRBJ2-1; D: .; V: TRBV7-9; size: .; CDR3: CASQTAVDLNEQFF; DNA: TGTGCCAGCCAGACGGCGGTGGACCTTAATGAGCAGTTCTTC
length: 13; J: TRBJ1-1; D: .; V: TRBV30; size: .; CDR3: CAWSEQTNTEAFF; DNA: TGTGCCTGGAGTGAACAGACGAACACTGAAGCTTTCTTT
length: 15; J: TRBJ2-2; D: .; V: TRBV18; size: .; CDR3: CASSPRGENTGELFF; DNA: TGTGCCAGCTCACCGAGGGGGGAGAACACCGGGGAGCTGTTTTTT
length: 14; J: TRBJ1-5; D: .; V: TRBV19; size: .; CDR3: CASSMKITFQPQHF; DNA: TGTGCCAGTAGTATGAAGATCACGTTTCAGCCCCAGCATTTT
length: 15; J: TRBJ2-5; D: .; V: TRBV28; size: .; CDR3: CASRAPLGAQETQYF; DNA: TGTGCCAGCAGAGCCCCGCTTGGGGCCCAAGAGACCCAGTACTTC
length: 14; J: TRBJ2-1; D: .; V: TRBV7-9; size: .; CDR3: CASRGADSYNEQFF; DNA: TGTGCCAGCAGAGGGGCTGACTCTTACAATGAGCAGTTCTTC
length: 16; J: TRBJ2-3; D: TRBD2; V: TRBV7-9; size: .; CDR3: CASSPGQREWSDTQYF; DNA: TGTGCCAGCAGCCCTGGTCAGCGGGAGTGGTCAGATACGCAGTATTTT
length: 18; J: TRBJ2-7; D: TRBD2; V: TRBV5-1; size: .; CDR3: CASSLQGLAGGGGYEQYF; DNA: TGCGCCAGCAGCTTACAAGGACTAGCGGGAGGAGGTGGGTACGAGCAGTACTTC
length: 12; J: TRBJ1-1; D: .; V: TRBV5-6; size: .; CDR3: CATYRDDTEAFF; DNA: TGTGCCACGTACAGGGACGACACTGAAGCTTTCTTT
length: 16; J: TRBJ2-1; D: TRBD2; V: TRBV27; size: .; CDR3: CASRTSLAGGYNEQFF; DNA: TGTGCCAGCAGGACAAGCCTAGCGGGAGGGTACAATGAGCAGTTCTTC
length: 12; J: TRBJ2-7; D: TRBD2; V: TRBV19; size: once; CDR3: CATGTSGYEQYF; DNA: TGTGCCACCGGGACTAGCGGTTACGAGCAGTACTTC
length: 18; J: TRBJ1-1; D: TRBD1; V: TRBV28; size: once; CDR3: CASTRPRRQGNLLTEAFF; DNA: TGTGCCAGCACGAGACCCAGACGACAGGGGAATCTTCTTACTGAAGCTTTCTTT
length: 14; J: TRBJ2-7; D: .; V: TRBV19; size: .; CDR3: CASSTRTQVYEQYF; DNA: TGTGCCAGTAGTACCCGGACTCAAGTTTACGAGCAGTACTTC
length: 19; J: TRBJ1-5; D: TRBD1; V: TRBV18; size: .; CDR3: CASSLGWDRGNRSNQPQHF; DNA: TGTGCCAGCTCACTTGGCTGGGACAGGGGAAACCGTAGCAATCAGCCCCAGCATTTT
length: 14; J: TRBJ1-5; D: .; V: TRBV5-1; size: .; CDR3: CASSLEGEGQPQHF; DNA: TGCGCCAGCAGCTTGGAAGGGGAGGGTCAGCCCCAGCATTTT
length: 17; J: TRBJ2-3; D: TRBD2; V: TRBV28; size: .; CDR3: CASSSSLGLAGRDTQYF; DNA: TGTGCCAGCAGTTCATCCCTGGGGCTAGCGGGAAGAGATACGCAGTATTTT
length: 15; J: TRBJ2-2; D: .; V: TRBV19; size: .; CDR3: CASRQQLVGFGELFF; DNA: TGTGCCAGTCGGCAGCAGCTGGTGGGGTTCGGGGAGCTGTTTTTT
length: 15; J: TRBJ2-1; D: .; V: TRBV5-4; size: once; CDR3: CASSGRSGQYNEQFF; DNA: TGTGCCAGCAGCGGCCGCAGCGGGCAATACAATGAGCAGTTCTTC
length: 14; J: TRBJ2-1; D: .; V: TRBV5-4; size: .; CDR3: CASSAGGGYNEQFF; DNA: TGTGCCAGCAGCGCTGGGGGAGGCTACAATGAGCAGTTCTTC
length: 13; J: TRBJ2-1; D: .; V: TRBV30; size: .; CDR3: CAWEEGFSGEQFF; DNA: TGTGCCTGGGAGGAGGGTTTTTCGGGGGAGCAGTTCTTC
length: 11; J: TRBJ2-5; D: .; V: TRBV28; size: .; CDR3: CASSFLETQYF; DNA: TGTGCCAGCAGTTTTTTAGAGACCCAGTACTTC
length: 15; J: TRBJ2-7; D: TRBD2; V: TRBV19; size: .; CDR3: CASSWDYLSSGEQYF; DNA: TGTGCCAGTAGTTGGGACTACCTATCCTCTGGCGAGCAGTACTTC
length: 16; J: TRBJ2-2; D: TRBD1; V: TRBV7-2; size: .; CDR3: CASSLFRGRATGELFF; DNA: TGTGCCAGCAGCTTATTCAGGGGGCGCGCCACCGGGGAGCTGTTTTTT